A single sample gave rise to the 14 T cell receptor beta chains below, sequenced in a study of OX40 agonist ivuxolimab in advanced cancers. Sequencing used immunoSEQ multiplex PCR; TCRdb keeps in-frame clones, though not all of them. The sample contains over 60,000 clones, approximately 80% of which appear only once. This specimen consisted of CD4+ or CD8+ T cells sorted from blood, obtained in a trial of the OX40 agonist ivuxolimab. Receptors originate from an adult with an advanced solid tumor such as melanoma, head and neck, liver or kidney cancer.

On this clone itself: A read error may account for a junction end that differs from germline. The CDR3 sequence: CASSLVGTPRVLF. CDR3 in DNA: TGTGCCAGCAGCTTAGTAGGGACCCCCAGAGTTCTCTTT. The chain recombines TRBV7-9 with TRBJ1-1; TRBD1 might be the D (5 bases). This CDR3 region has 13 residues. Germline assignment: CDR1 SEHNR and CDR2 FQNEAQ (reference sequence).

The CDR3: CASSVQGQQETQYF. For the CDR3, the DNA is TGTGCCAGCAGCGTACAGGGACAGCAAGAGACCCAGTACTTC. The rearrangement links TRBV9 to TRBJ2-5, with 7 bases fitting TRBD1. Germline V CDR1 and CDR2: SGDLS, YYNGEE. Trimming took 1 base from V and 2 from J; bases not matched to a gene: 2. The CDR3 has 14 amino acids.

V gene TRBV6-5 combines with J gene TRBJ1-2; D is ambiguous. The CDR3 contains 11 residues. Deletions cut 2 bases from V and 8 bases from J, with 6 bases between. Germline V CDR1 and CDR2: MNHEY, SVGAGI. The CDR3 loop reads CASSYRGGYTF. For the CDR3, the DNA is TGTGCCAGCAGTTACCGTGGGGGCTACACCTTC.

In this sample, this clone turned up once. This chain uses TRBV10-1 with TRBJ2-7; TRBD2 is a possible D gene (5 bases). Germline V lookup: CDR1 WNHNN, CDR2 SYGVQD (reference sequence). This CDR3 is 16 amino acids long. V was pared by 2 bases and J by 3 bases, with 17 bases between. CDR3 loop: CASSEGGRELYYEQYV. In DNA, the CDR3 is TGCGCCAGCAGTGAGGGAGGTAGGGAGCTCTACTACGAGCAGTACGTC.

This clone was seen a handful of times. The rearrangement links TRBV10-3 to TRBJ1-2; possibly TRBD1 for D (5 bases). The V end lost 2 bases, the J end lost 2 bases, and 6 bases lay between the germline ends. The CDR3 loop spans 13 amino acids. Germline V gives CDR1 ENHRY, CDR2 SYGVKD. Here the CDR3 DNA reads TGTGCCATCAGTGAGGACAGAAACTATGGCTACACCTTC. Protein product: CAISEDRNYGYTF.

This clone has more than one count but fewer than ten. The rearrangement uses TRBV5-5 and TRBJ2-7, with 7 bases matching TRBD1. Trimming removed 0 bases from V and 3 bases from J; junction bases left unmatched: 6. The CDR3 is 15 residues long. Germline V CDR1 and CDR2: SGHKS, YYEKEE (reference sequence). In DNA, the CDR3 is TGTGCCAGCAGCTTGGTGAAGGGACAGCGCTACGAGCAGTACTTC. This encodes CASSLVKGQRYEQYF.

The CDR3 loop reads CASTTGQGSNQPQHF. In DNA, the CDR3 is TGTGCCAGCACCACGGGACAGGGGAGCAATCAGCCCCAGCATTTT. The chain joins TRBV2 to TRBJ1-5; 10 bases agree with TRBD1. V shed 7 bases, J shed 1 base, and the junction held 4 bases outside the gene matches. The CDR3 contains 15 residues. Germline-derived CDR1 and CDR2 are SNHLY and FYNNEI. Full variable domain (missing parts from reference TRBV2 and TRBJ1-5): EPEVTQTPSHQVTQMGQEVILRCVPISNHLYFYWYRQILGQKVEFLVSFYNNEISEKSEIFDDQFSVERPDGSNFTLKIRSTKLEDSAMYFCASTTGQGSNQPQHFGDGTRLSIL.

This chain uses TRBV19 with TRBJ2-5, with D possibly called TRBD1 or TRBD2 (5 bases each). Germline V gene data show CDR1 as LNHDA and CDR2 as SQIVND (reference sequence). The CDR3 contains 16 residues. V lost 2 bases, J lost 5 bases, and 18 bases lay in between. CDR3 DNA: TGTGCCAGTAGTATACGAGATTGGGGGTATCAGGAGACCCAGTACTTC. It is translated as CASSIRDWGYQETQYF.

The chain combines TRBV19 with TRBJ1-3, with D possibly matching TRBD1 (6 bases). V was shortened by 10 bases and J by 1 base, with 14 bases between the two germline ends. The germline gives CDR1 LNHDA, CDR2 SQIVND (reference sequence). CDR3 size: 14 residues. The CDR3 loop reads CATMVGGSGNTIYF. CDR3 DNA sequence: TGTGCCACCATGGTAGGGGGTTCTGGAAACACCATATATTTT.

The chain is built from TRBV4-1 and TRBJ1-4; D is ambiguous. The length of the CDR3 is 15 residues. Germline CDR1 is MGHRA and CDR2 is YSYEKL. The V gene lost 7 bases and the J gene lost 0 bases, with 12 bases spanning the gap. This CDR3 is CASNGIHTTNEKLFF. The CDR3 DNA is TGCGCCAGCAACGGAATTCATACAACTAATGAAAAACTGTTTTTT.

The chain combines TRBV9 with TRBJ2-3; D not certain. The CDR3 spans 14 residues. The ends were cut back, 4 bases at V and 5 bases at J, with 14 bases in the middle. The germline CDR1 and CDR2 sequences are SGDLS and YYNGEE. The CDR3 loop reads CASSPGVTIDTQYF. The CDR3 region has the DNA TGTGCCAGCAGCCCTGGGGTAACGATAGATACGCAGTATTTT.

V gene TRBV30 combines with J gene TRBJ1-2, with 7 nucleotides matching TRBD1. Germline CDR1 is GTSNPN and CDR2 is SVGIG (reference sequence). This CDR3 has 13 residues. With V trimmed by 0 bases and J by 7 bases, 5 bases remained unmatched. The CDR3 nucleotides are TGTGCCTGGAGTGTACAATGGGACAGTGGCTACACCTTC. Translating gives CAWSVQWDSGYTF.

This chain links TRBV6-5 with TRBJ2-5; D might be TRBD2 (6 bases). The last part of the DNA fits TRBJ2-7 better; the J call may be wrong. In germline, CDR1 is MNHEY, CDR2 SVGAGI. The CDR3 runs 14 residues. The CDR3 region is CASSYDGGSYEQYF. CDR3 bases: TGTGCCAGCAGCTACGACGGGGGCTCCTACGAGCAGTACTTC.

In its sample, this clone was seen a few times. The chain carries TRBV7-9 and TRBJ2-3; D is perhaps TRBD2 (6 bases). Germline CDR1 is SEHNR and CDR2 is FQNEAQ (reference sequence). The CDR3 has 15 residues. V shed 4 bases and J shed 2 bases, with 13 bases lying between them. The CDR3 DNA sequence: TGTGCCAGCAGCTCTGGGACTCTAAACACAGATACGCAGTATTTT. It yields the protein CASSSGTLNTDTQYF.